The 23 T cell receptor beta chains below come from one sample, sequenced in a study of blood T cells in healthy people across ages. PCR was performed a second time for about 7 to 11 cycles using a sample-barcoded 5' primer and a J-beta primer mix. TCRdb reanalysed the 5' RACE reads using MiXCR and keeps one entry per CDR3 protein. The sample holds about 1.8 million distinct CDR3 sequences; 49% are singletons and the top ten take 2% to 2.5%. Sequencing used blood. The receptor source for this set is a middle-aged woman in good health.

V and J are TRBV20-1 and TRBJ2-5; D is uncertain. The CDR3 loop spans 12 amino acids. Per germline, CDR1 DFQATT and CDR2 SNEGSKA (reference sequence). Trimming pared 1 base from V and 11 bases from J, leaving 14 bases between. CDR3 sequence (DNA): TGCAGTGCTAGAGTTAGTACGGATGAGCAGTACTTC. Protein sequence: CSARVSTDEQYF.

The rearrangement joins TRBV27 to TRBJ2-5; 10 bases line up with TRBD1. Looked up from germline, CDR1 is MNHEY and CDR2 is SMNVEV (reference sequence). This CDR3 comprises 17 residues. Trimming took 5 bases from V and 2 from J; bases not matched to a gene: 11. CDR3 coding DNA: TGTGCCAGCAGTCGTAACCCGACAGGGGGCCTTCAAGAGACCCAGTACTTC. This sequence encodes CASSRNPTGGLQETQYF.

The chain recombines TRBV5-1 with TRBJ2-7, with TRBD1 identical over 7 bases. The assigned J gene may be wrong: the sequence end matches TRBJ2-5 better. The germline gives CDR1 SGHRS, CDR2 YFSETQ. The CDR3 spans 16 residues. Here the CDR3 DNA reads TGCGCCAGCAGCCCAGGGACAGTCACCAGGGGAGAGACCCAGTACTTC. This translates into CASSPGTVTRGETQYF.

The V gene is TRBV20-1, the J gene TRBJ2-4, with 8 bases identical to TRBD1. Germline CDR1 DFQATT, CDR2 SNEGSKA (reference sequence). The J segment lost 7 bases and the V segment lost 2 bases, leaving 7 bases of the junction unmatched. This CDR3 is 14 amino acids long. CDR3 nucleotide sequence: TGCAGTGCTAGACAGGACAGGGTGGAGAACATTCAGTACTTC. It translates to CSARQDRVENIQYF.

This chain uses TRBV9 with TRBJ1-2; possible D gene TRBD1, 5 bases. The CDR3 length is 16 residues. V lost 4 bases, J lost 0 bases, and 16 bases lay in between. From germline, CDR1 is SGDLS and CDR2 YYNGEE. This CDR3 is CASSTPQGVTNYGYTF. The CDR3 bases are TGTGCCAGCAGCACTCCTCAGGGCGTCACTAACTATGGCTACACCTTC.

This chain joins TRBV20-1 and TRBJ2-1, with 12 positions matching TRBD1. CDR1 is DFQATT, CDR2 SNEGSKA, per germline (reference sequence). V trimming: 1 base; J trimming: 8 bases; junction bases outside the gene matches: 9. The CDR3 loop spans 16 amino acids. CDR3 coding DNA: TGCAGTGCTAGAGGCACCCGGGGACAGGGGGCCCATGAGCAGTTCTTC. This encodes CSARGTRGQGAHEQFF.

The rearrangement links TRBV5-4 to TRBJ2-6, with 7 bases aligning to TRBD1. Germline V gives CDR1 SGHNT, CDR2 YYREEE (reference sequence). Trimming took 0 bases from V and 2 from J; bases not matched to a gene: 2. The CDR3 has 16 residues. As DNA, the CDR3 is TGTGCCAGCAGCTTGGAGACAGGGACTGGGGCCAACGTCCTGACTTTC. This encodes CASSLETGTGANVLTF. The full variable domain, in which reference TRBV5-4 and TRBJ2-6 provide the parts outside the CDR3, is ETGVTQSPTHLIKTRGQQVTLRCSSQSGHNTVSWYQQALGQGPQFIFQYYREEENGRGNFPPRFSGLQFPNYSSELNVNALELDDSALYLCASSLETGTGANVLTFGAGSRLTVL.

The rearrangement links TRBV15 to TRBJ2-1; D remains unclear. Per germline, CDR1 LNHNV and CDR2 YYDKDF (reference sequence). The CDR3 spans 12 residues. Trimming removed 5 bases from V and 7 bases from J, with 9 bases in between. CDR3 protein: CATSGSENEQFF. For the CDR3, the DNA is TGTGCCACCAGCGGTAGTGAGAATGAGCAGTTCTTC.

This clonotype was picked up many times. The chain carries TRBV6-5 and TRBJ2-5; D possibly corresponds to TRBD1 (5 bases). Trimming removed 0 bases from V and 4 bases from J, with 6 bases in between. This CDR3 has 13 amino acids. Germline CDR1 reads MNHEY; CDR2 reads SVGAGI. CDR3: CASSYSGAETQYF. The CDR3 coding sequence is TGTGCCAGCAGTTACTCAGGGGCAGAGACCCAGTACTTC.

This clonotype has more than one count but fewer than ten. This chain links TRBV5-1 with TRBJ2-4; no reliable D call. The end of the DNA fits TRBJ2-5 better, so the J call may be wrong. The germline CDR1 and CDR2 sequences are SGHRS and YFSETQ. This CDR3 spans 15 amino acids. The CDR3 loop reads CASSLDSTLGETQYF. In DNA, the CDR3 is TGCGCCAGCAGCTTGGATTCGACACTTGGGGAGACCCAGTACTTC.

This clonotype was recorded many times. The chain links TRBV7-9 to TRBJ2-5; the D is unclear. Trimming took off 6 bases at V and 5 bases at J, with 10 bases between the two ends. Germline CDR1 SEHNR, CDR2 FQNEAQ (reference sequence). This CDR3 is 12 amino acids long. CDR3 protein: CASRSPQETQYF. DNA for the CDR3: TGTGCCAGCAGGTCACCCCAGGAGACCCAGTACTTC.

This clonotype was picked up a small number of times. The chain has TRBV4-3 and TRBJ2-1; 7 nucleotides line up with TRBD2. This CDR3 has 16 residues. The ends lost 1 base at V and 5 bases at J; junction bases unmatched: 8. From germline, CDR1 is LGHNA and CDR2 YSLEER. The CDR3 nucleotides read TGCGCCAGCAGCCAAGGTCTACTAGCGCCAAACAATGAGCAGTTCTTC. This translates into CASSQGLLAPNNEQFF.

The CDR3 nucleotides read TGTGCCAGCAGCTTAACCCGGACTAGCGTAGAGACCCAGTACTTC. Translation: CASSLTRTSVETQYF. The chain combines TRBV7-3 with TRBJ2-5; 9 positions agree with TRBD2. The CDR3 consists of 15 residues. The germline V gene encodes CDR1 SGHTA and CDR2 FQGTGA. V dropped 0 bases and J dropped 4; count of bases not matched to a gene: 3. Full variable domain (remainder filled in from reference TRBV7-3 and TRBJ2-5): GAGVSQTPSNKVTEKGKYVELRCDPISGHTALYWYRQSLGQGPEFLIYFQGTGAADDSGLPNDRFFAVRPEGSVSTLKIQRTERGDSAVYLCASSLTRTSVETQYFGPGTRLLVL.

This chain uses TRBV7-6 with TRBJ2-3; 10 bases match TRBD2. Per the germline V gene, CDR1 is SGHVS and CDR2 is FNYEAQ. This CDR3 has 15 residues. The V and J ends lost 5 bases and 8 bases, in that order; junction bases with no gene match: 10. CDR3 bases: TGTGCCAGCAGCCTCTCTAGCGGGGGTGGGGCTACGCAGTATTTT. Translated: CASSLSSGGGATQYF.

The chain links TRBV11-2 to TRBJ1-6, with 9 bases fitting TRBD1. V was clipped by 5 bases and J by 8 bases; unmatched bases: 7. The CDR3 sequence is 15 residues long. CDR1 is SGHAT, CDR2 FQNNGV, per germline. CDR3 sequence reads: CASSTKQGAHSPLHF. CDR3 sequence (DNA): TGTGCCAGCAGCACCAAACAGGGGGCGCATTCACCCCTCCACTTT.

This clonotype was seen a handful of times. The chain couples TRBV27 to TRBJ1-6; TRBD1 might be the D (6 bases). CDR1 is MNHEY, CDR2 SMNVEV, per germline (reference sequence). The CDR3 length is 15 residues. Between the trimmed V and J ends, which lost 5 bases and 3 bases, there was a span of 11 bases. CDR3 nucleotide sequence: TGTGCCAGCAGTCAGGACAGACTCTATAATTCACCCCTCCACTTT. Its translation: CASSQDRLYNSPLHF.

This chain connects TRBV28 to TRBJ1-1; TRBD1 agrees at 9 bases. Germline V lookup: CDR1 MDHEN, CDR2 SYDVKM. The J segment lost 10 bases and the V segment lost 6 bases, leaving 12 bases of the junction unmatched. The CDR3 totals 14 residues. The CDR3: CASSNLGQGKAAFF. In nucleotides, the CDR3 is TGTGCCAGCAGCAACCTGGGACAGGGTAAGGCAGCTTTCTTT.

J is TRBJ2-3 and V is TRBV6-5; D call uncertain. Germline V gene sequence: CDR1 MNHEY, CDR2 SVGAGI. The V gene lost 3 bases and the J gene lost 3 bases, with 10 bases spanning the gap. The CDR3 contains 14 residues. CDR3 bases: TGTGCCAGCAGTTATGCTTTGGGGACAGATACGCAGTATTTT. Translated: CASSYALGTDTQYF.

This clonotype came up a few times. This sequence joins TRBV6-1 and TRBJ2-7; the match to TRBD1 covers 9 bases. The CDR3 consists of 18 residues. V gave up 6 bases and J gave up 2 bases; unmatched junction bases: 17. CDR1 MNHNS and CDR2 SASEGT come from the germline V gene. The CDR3 is CASRLRGFPGQGAYEQYF. The CDR3 bases are TGTGCCAGCAGACTCCGAGGATTTCCGGGACAGGGAGCCTACGAGCAGTACTTC.

This clonotype was seen repeatedly, ten times or more. The CDR3 loop reads CASSLQGYYGYTF. CDR3 sequence (DNA): TGTGCCAGCAGTTTACAGGGGTACTATGGCTACACCTTC. This chain connects TRBV7-2 to TRBJ1-2, with 7 bases aligning to TRBD1. CDR1 and CDR2 from the germline V gene are SGHTA and FQGNSA. J gave up 3 bases and V 6 bases, and 4 bases lay outside the gene matches. The CDR3 has 13 amino acids.

This sequence joins TRBV6-5 and TRBJ2-7; 9 nucleotides match TRBD2. Germline CDR1 MNHEY, CDR2 SVGAGI. The CDR3 totals 16 residues. V lost 4 bases to trimming and J lost 3 bases; unmatched junction nucleotides: 10. CDR3 bases: TGTGCCAGCAGTTTTTTAGCGGGAGAATTTCACTACGAGCAGTACTTC. It is translated as CASSFLAGEFHYEQYF.

The rearrangement links TRBV9 to TRBJ2-4, with a weak D call TRBD1 (7 bases). The end of the DNA fits TRBJ2-7 better, so the J call may be wrong. This CDR3 spans 15 amino acids. Germline lookup yields CDR1 SGDLS and CDR2 YYNGEE. The CDR3 loop is CASSEGAGGSYEQYF. CDR3 bases: TGTGCCAGCAGCGAGGGGGCCGGGGGCTCCTACGAGCAGTACTTC.

The chain links TRBV6-5 to TRBJ1-1, with D hard to call. CDR3 size: 14 residues. V was shortened by 4 bases and J by 1 base, with 10 bases between the two germline ends. Per germline, CDR1 MNHEY and CDR2 SVGAGI. This CDR3 reads CASSSGPKNTEAFF. CDR3 sequence (DNA): TGTGCCAGCAGTTCCGGACCGAAGAACACTGAAGCTTTCTTT.